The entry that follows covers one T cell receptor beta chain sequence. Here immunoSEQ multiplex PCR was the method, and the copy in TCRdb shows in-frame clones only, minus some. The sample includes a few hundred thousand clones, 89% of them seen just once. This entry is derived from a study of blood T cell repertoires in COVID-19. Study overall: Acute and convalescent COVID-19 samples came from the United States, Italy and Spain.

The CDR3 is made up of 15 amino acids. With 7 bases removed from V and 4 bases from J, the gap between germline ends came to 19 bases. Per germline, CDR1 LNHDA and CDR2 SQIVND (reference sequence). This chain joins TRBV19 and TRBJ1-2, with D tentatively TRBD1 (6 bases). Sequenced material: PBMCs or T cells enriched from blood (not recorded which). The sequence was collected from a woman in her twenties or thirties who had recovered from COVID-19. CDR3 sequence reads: CASTLGSQGRYGYTF. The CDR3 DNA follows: TGTGCCAGTACCCTAGGGTCACAGGGCCGCTATGGCTACACCTTC.